This T cell receptor (beta chain) was sequenced for a study of T cell repertoires in cytomegalovirus infection. Study summary: Signatures in public TCR beta sequences pointed to both CMV infection and matching HLA type. Study-wide findings and caveats: In two of eight donors, the top clonotype was HLA-C-restricted CMV-specific. Totalled public TCR beta family frequency picked out people who carried CMV plus the relevant HLA.

CDR1 is SGHTA and CDR2 is FQGNSA in the germline V gene. CDR3 length equals 15 residues. Trimming shortened V by 2 bases and J by 3 bases, and 10 bases separated the two germline ends. TCRdb reprocessed the reads with MiXCR, giving one entry per CDR3 protein. The table lists roughly 310,000 distinct CDR3 sequences, roughly 17% of them singletons. This clonotype was detected many times. Its antigen is currently unknown. This receptor was identified in a human donor in good health (CMV status not recorded). Some clones in this sample may be carry-over from other donors' samples. The sample consisted of PBMCs. The chain couples TRBV7-2 to TRBJ2-2; tentative D call: TRBD2 (5 bases). The CDR3 bases are TGTGCCAGCAGCTTACAGGTGCGGGACACCGGGGAGCTGTTTTTT. Amino acids: CASSLQVRDTGELFF.